These 25 T cell receptor beta chains were sequenced from one sample in a study of tissue T cells after allogeneic stem cell transplantation. This table comes from immunoSEQ multiplex PCR, and its TCRdb copy is limited to in-frame clones, with some not included. The table records about 21,000 clones, roughly 72% of them present only once. The specimen was spleen. The receptors stem from a female BALB/c mouse in good health. MHC haplotype here: H2-d.

This clone occurred a few times. The genes are named according to mouse. Incomplete CDR3 DNA: TGTGCCAGCAGTTGGACAGGGGGTGAACAGTAC. Translated, it gives CASSWTGGEQY. The whole CDR3 sequence is CASSWTGGEQYF. The chain is built from TRBV13-1 and TRBJ2-7, with 10 bases matching TRBD1. The CDR3 end lies 1 residue beyond the end of the read and is filled in from the germline J gene. CDR3 length: 12 amino acids. The V gene's germline CDR1 is NSHNY and CDR2 SYGAGN. The junction had 1 base not matched to a gene; V was cut back by 4 bases and J by 6 bases.

Concerning this clone itself: These gene names are mouse names. The CDR3 end falls 1 residue outside the read, so it is completed with the germline J gene. The gene calls are TRBV24 and TRBJ1-1, with a possible D match to TRBD1 (6 bases). The CDR3 is 15 amino acids. Deletions cut 4 bases from V and 0 bases from J, with 12 bases between. In germline, CDR1 is KGHTA, CDR2 FRNEEI. The CDR3 DNA, read in part, is TGTGCCAGCAGTCAAACCGGGACATCAAACACAGAAGTCTTC. Its protein product is CASSQTGTSNTEVF. Given in full, the CDR3 is CASSQTGTSNTEVFF.

As concerns this clone: Genes and germline are mouse. The read ends 1 residue before the CDR3 terminus; that terminus is restored from the germline J gene. V is TRBV13-2 and J is TRBJ2-5; no reliable D call. From germline, CDR1 is NNHNN and CDR2 SYGAGS (reference sequence). CDR3 size: 13 residues. V was clipped by 2 bases and J by 0 bases, with 4 bases between them. CDR3 DNA, as far as it was read: TGTGCCAGCGGTGACGCAAACCAAGACACCCAGTAC. Amino acids: CASGDANQDTQY. The whole CDR3 protein reads CASGDANQDTQYF.

This clone was seen only once. Germline and genes: mouse. The sequenced fragment ends 1 residue before the CDR3 boundary, so the rest is inferred from the germline J gene. The chain joins TRBV20 to TRBJ1-4; 12 nucleotides line up with TRBD1. The germline V gene encodes CDR1 GFQATS and CDR2 STVNSAI. Germline trimming cut 7 bases from V and 7 bases from J; bases unmatched to any gene: 4. CDR3 length: 13 amino acids. The CDR3 sequence is CGVGTGGAERLFF. Incomplete CDR3 DNA: TGTGGTGTCGGGACAGGGGGCGCCGAAAGATTATTT.

Points on this clone: Germline and genes: mouse. The read is 1 residue too short to cover the CDR3 end, so that end is filled in from the germline J gene. The V gene is TRBV16, the J gene TRBJ2-5; either TRBD1 or TRBD2 may supply D (5 bases each). The CDR3 length is 14 residues. Deletions cut 0 bases from V and 1 base from J, with 5 bases between. CDR1 is SGHSA and CDR2 is FRNQAP in the germline V gene. CDR3 protein: CASSLEGDQDTQYF. The covered CDR3 bases are TGTGCAAGCAGCTTAGAGGGGGACCAAGACACCCAGTAC. The full variable domain, its missing parts supplied by reference TRBV16 and TRBJ2-5, is NAGVIQTPRHKVTGKGQEATLWCEPISGHSAVFWYRQTIVQGLEFLTYFRNQAPIDDSGMPKERFSAQMPNQSHSTLKIQSTQPQDSAVYLCASSLEGDQDTQYFGPGTRLLVL.

Comment on this clone: The gene symbols are mouse symbols. Sequencing ends 1 residue short of the CDR3 end; the germline J gene provides the rest. The chain is built from TRBV31 and TRBJ1-2, with 9 bases identical to TRBD1. Per germline, CDR1 GKSSPN and CDR2 SITVG. Trimming took 3 bases from V and 0 from J; bases not matched to a gene: 2. The CDR3 sequence is 14 residues long. CDR3 sequence reads: CAWSRQGANSDYTF. Partial CDR3 DNA: TGTGCCTGGAGCAGACAGGGGGCAAACTCCGACTACACC.

On this clone: Mouse gene names apply. The sequenced fragment ends 1 residue before the CDR3 boundary, so the rest is inferred from the germline J gene. This sequence joins TRBV17 and TRBJ2-5, with TRBD2 matching 10 bases. Unmatched junction bases numbered 3, after V lost 0 bases and J lost 6 bases. The CDR3 has 15 amino acids. In germline, CDR1 is MNHDT, CDR2 YYDKIL. CDR3 sequence: CASSRETGGWDTQYF. The CDR3 bases that were read are TGTGCTAGCAGTAGAGAGACTGGGGGGTGGGACACCCAGTAC. The complete variable domain, with remaining parts taken from reference TRBV17 and TRBJ2-5, reads DTTVKQNPRYKLARVGKPVNLICSQTMNHDTMYWYQKKPNQAPKLLLFYYDKILNREADTFEKFQSSRPNNSFCSLYIGSAGLEYSAMYLCASSRETGGWDTQYFGPGTRLLVL.

Notes on this clone: Gene and germline names: mouse. The read finishes 1 residue shy of the CDR3 end, and the germline J gene is used to complete it. The chain joins TRBV13-3 to TRBJ2-5, with 13 nucleotides matching TRBD2. The CDR3 consists of 14 residues. CDR1 and CDR2 (germline): NNHDY, SYVADS. V was pared by 4 bases and J by 8 bases, with 4 bases of the junction left unmatched. CDR3 in amino acids: CASSWTGGAPTQYF. The part of the CDR3 DNA that was read is TGTGCCAGCAGTTGGACTGGGGGGGCGCCCACCCAGTAC.

In regard to this clone: Gene names denote mouse genes. The read ends 1 residue before the CDR3 terminus; that terminus is restored from the germline J gene. The gene calls are TRBV13-1 and TRBJ2-7; tentative D call: TRBD1 (6 bases). Trimming took 5 bases from V and 3 from J, leaving 9 bases between them. This CDR3 has 12 residues. CDR1 and CDR2 (germline): NSHNY, SYGAGN. The CDR3 sequence is CASRGTNYEQYF. The CDR3 bases that were read are TGTGCCAGCAGGGGGACAAACTATGAACAGTAC.

This clone was picked up one time. Gene names are mouse gene names. The read terminates 1 residue ahead of where the CDR3 ends, so the germline J gene completes it. The rearrangement uses TRBV13-1 and TRBJ2-1; 7 bases align to TRBD1. This CDR3 comprises 13 residues. Germline CDR1 NSHNY, CDR2 SYGAGN. Trimming took 6 bases from V and 1 from J; bases not matched to a gene: 1. The CDR3: CASKTGNYAEQFF. CDR3 DNA (partial): TGTGCCAGCAAGACAGGGAACTATGCTGAGCAGTTC.

Turning to this clone: Mouse names are used for the genes. The read terminates 1 residue before the CDR3 end, so the remaining end is supplied by the germline J gene. The chain is built from TRBV29 and TRBJ2-1; 8 positions match TRBD1. The germline V gene encodes CDR1 MSHET and CDR2 SYDVDS. The CDR3 is made up of 14 amino acids. V dropped 6 bases and J dropped 1; count of bases not matched to a gene: 2. CDR3 amino acids: CASSRDRNYAEQFF. The covered CDR3 bases are TGTGCTAGCAGCCGGGACAGGAACTATGCTGAGCAGTTC.

The sample holds one count of this clone. Gene names are the mouse ones. The read comes to an end 1 residue before the CDR3 does, leaving the germline J gene to fill in the end. The chain employs TRBV31 and TRBJ2-3; 8 bases agree with TRBD1. V shed 7 bases and J 5 bases; nucleotides not matched to a gene: 2. CDR3 length: 11 residues. Germline CDR1 and CDR2: GKSSPN and SITVG. The CDR3 sequence: CASDRGETLYF. CDR3 bases read: TGTGCCTCTGACAGGGGAGAAACGCTGTAT. Looking up the rest from reference TRBV31 and TRBJ2-3 gives the full variable domain: AQTIHQWPVAEIKAVGSPLSLGCTIKGKSSPNLYWYWQATGGTLQQLFYSITVGQVESVVQLNLSASRPKDDQFILSTEKLLLSHSGFYLCASDRGETLYFGSGTRLTVL.

Worth noting for this clone: The germline and genes are mouse ones. With the read ending 1 residue before the CDR3 end, the germline J gene is used to fill in that end. Different DNA sequences within this sample yield the same CDR3. The V gene is TRBV13-2, the J gene TRBJ2-1, with a tentative D call TRBD1 (6 bases). V was pared by 3 bases and J by 1 base, with 8 bases between. The length of the CDR3 is 14 residues. The V gene's germline CDR1 is NNHNN and CDR2 SYGAGS (reference sequence). The CDR3 bases that were read are TGTGCCAGCGGTGCGGGACAAAACTATGCTGAGCAGTTC. This encodes CASGAGQNYAEQF. The complete CDR3 reads CASGAGQNYAEQFF.

As for this clone: Its ends do not fully match the called genes, so a read error is possible. Gene names are the mouse ones. Sequencing ends 1 residue short of the CDR3 end; the germline J gene provides the rest. This chain uses TRBV13-1 with TRBJ2-7; D assignment may be TRBD1 or TRBD2 (5 bases each). CDR3 size: 13 residues. Germline lookup yields CDR1 NSHNY and CDR2 SYGAGN. The covered CDR3 bases are TGTGCCAGCGGTGATGCAAGGGACGATGAACAGTAC. Its translation is CASGDARDDEQY. The entire CDR3 reads CASGDARDDEQYF.

Comment on this clone: Mouse gene names and germline throughout. The read terminates 1 residue ahead of where the CDR3 ends, so the germline J gene completes it. This sequence joins TRBV31 and TRBJ2-5, with 10 nucleotides matching TRBD1. The CDR3 has 14 residues. Unmatched junction bases numbered 4, after V lost 1 base and J lost 6 bases. Germline CDR1 and CDR2: GKSSPN and SITVG. The chain's CDR3 is CAWSRTGGWDTQYF. The DNA read from the CDR3 is TGTGCCTGGAGTCGGACAGGGGGGTGGGACACCCAGTAC.

On this clone itself: All gene names here are mouse names. The read terminates 1 residue before the CDR3 end, so the remaining end is supplied by the germline J gene. The chain has TRBV13-2 and TRBJ2-7; D may be TRBD1 (6 bases). There are 13 residues in the CDR3. The germline gives CDR1 NNHNN, CDR2 SYGAGS (reference sequence). Trimming cost V 0 bases and J 3 bases, with 7 bases left between them. The part of the CDR3 DNA that was read is TGTGCCAGCGGTGATGACAGGGTCTATGAACAGTAC. It specifies CASGDDRVYEQY. The full CDR3 protein reads CASGDDRVYEQYF.

For this clone: The germline and genes are mouse ones. The CDR3 goes on 1 residue after the read ends, and that part is filled in from the germline J gene. This chain joins TRBV2 and TRBJ2-5; TRBD2 aligns across 11 bases. Unmatched junction bases numbered 4, after V lost 0 bases and J lost 8 bases. The CDR3 runs 15 residues. In germline, CDR1 is LGHNA, CDR2 YSYQKL. CDR3 in amino acids: CASSQDLLGGPTQYF. The covered CDR3 bases are TGTGCCAGCAGCCAAGATCTACTGGGGGGGCCCACCCAGTAC.

This clone was picked up one time. Gene names denote mouse genes. The CDR3 is cut off 1 residue early in the read; its end comes from the germline J gene. V usage is TRBV5 and J usage is TRBJ2-5; 11 positions match TRBD2. Germline V lookup: CDR1 LGHNA, CDR2 YNLKQL (reference sequence). The CDR3 spans 17 residues. The ends lost 0 bases at V and 3 bases at J; junction bases unmatched: 5. CDR3 residues: CASSQDKGLGVQDTQYF. The sequenced part of the CDR3 DNA is TGTGCCAGCAGCCAAGATAAGGGACTGGGGGTACAAGACACCCAGTAC.

In the case of this clone: All gene names here are mouse names. The CDR3 goes on 1 residue after the read ends, and that part is filled in from the germline J gene. This rearrangement joins TRBV13-3 to TRBJ1-1; TRBD1 matches at 10 bases. Germline V gene sequence: CDR1 NNHDY, CDR2 SYVADS. V was clipped by 5 bases and J by 3 bases; unmatched bases: 4. This CDR3 contains 14 residues. The covered CDR3 bases are TGTGCCAGCAGGACAGGGGGCGGGTACACAGAAGTCTTC. Translated: CASRTGGGYTEVF. The whole CDR3 reads CASRTGGGYTEVFF.

This clone appeared a few times. Here the gene names and germline are mouse. The DNA ends 1 residue before the CDR3 does, and the rest of the CDR3 is filled in from the germline J gene. This rearrangement joins TRBV13-2 to TRBJ2-7; D ambiguous. Germline CDR1 NNHNN, CDR2 SYGAGS (reference sequence). The CDR3 sequence is 13 residues long. The V end was cut by 0 bases, the J end by 5 bases, with 9 bases between. The sequenced part of the CDR3 DNA is TGTGCCAGCGGTGATGCAGGCAGGAATGAACAGTAC. This gives the protein CASGDAGRNEQY. The complete CDR3 sequence is CASGDAGRNEQYF.

Note on this clone: The genes are named according to mouse. Read data end 1 residue before the CDR3 end; the end is taken from the germline J gene. This chain links TRBV31 with TRBJ1-1; 11 nucleotides align to TRBD1. The germline V gene has CDR1 GKSSPN and CDR2 SITVG. V trimming: 0 bases; J trimming: 0 bases; junction bases outside the gene matches: 3. The CDR3 is 16 residues long. The CDR3 bases that were read are TGTGCCTGGAGTCTCGGGACAGGGGGAACAAACACAGAAGTCTTC. The encoded protein is CAWSLGTGGTNTEVF. The entire CDR3 sequence reads CAWSLGTGGTNTEVFF.

This clone was seen a single time. Any gene name here is a mouse gene name. Sequencing ends 1 residue short of the CDR3 end; the germline J gene provides the rest. J is TRBJ2-5 and V is TRBV13-1; maybe TRBD1 (5 bases). Trimming removed 1 base from V and 6 bases from J, with 9 bases in between. There are 13 residues in the CDR3. Germline-derived CDR1 and CDR2 are NSHNY and SYGAGN. This chain's CDR3 is CASSDRGVDTQYF. Partial CDR3 DNA: TGTGCCAGCAGTGATCGAGGGGTGGACACCCAGTAC.

A word on this clone: The genes are named according to mouse. Read coverage stops 1 residue before the CDR3 terminus; the germline J gene supplies the remainder. The rearrangement joins TRBV2 to TRBJ1-3; D might be TRBD1 (5 bases). From germline, CDR1 is LGHNA and CDR2 YSYQKL. Trimming took 0 bases from V and 4 from J, leaving 10 bases between them. The CDR3 is 15 amino acids. CDR3 amino acids: CASSQDRAGGNTLYF. The CDR3 DNA, read in part, is TGTGCCAGCAGCCAAGACAGGGCAGGAGGAAATACGCTCTAT.

This clone was recorded once. Mouse germline and gene names are used. Sequencing ends 1 residue short of the CDR3 end; the germline J gene provides the rest. The chain is built from TRBV4 and TRBJ2-2; 9 bases align to TRBD1. The CDR3 extends over 15 amino acids. V gave up 5 bases and J gave up 1 base; unmatched junction bases: 2. The germline CDR1 and CDR2 sequences are LGHDT and YNNKQL (reference sequence). This CDR3 is CASSQDRGNTGQLYF. The CDR3 DNA, read in part, is TGTGCCAGCAGCCAGGACAGGGGAAACACCGGGCAGCTCTAC.

This clone has a handful of counts. Gene names denote mouse genes. The CDR3 end is not reached by the read, which stops 1 residue before it; the germline J gene fills it in. V is TRBV29 and J is TRBJ2-7; D perhaps matches TRBD1 (6 bases). The germline gives CDR1 MSHET, CDR2 SYDVDS. The ends were cut back, 2 bases at V and 4 bases at J, with 9 bases in the middle. The CDR3 runs 13 residues. CDR3 DNA, as far as it was read: TGTGCTAGCAGTTTACGGGACATTTATGAACAGTAC. Translated: CASSLRDIYEQY. Given in full, the CDR3 is CASSLRDIYEQYF. Complete variable domain (other parts from reference TRBV29 and TRBJ2-7): DMKVTQMPRYLIKRMGENVLLECGQDMSHETMYWYRQDPGLGLQLIYISYDVDSNSEGDIPKGYRVSRKKREHFSLILDSAKTNQTSVYFCASSLRDIYEQYFGPGTRLTVL.